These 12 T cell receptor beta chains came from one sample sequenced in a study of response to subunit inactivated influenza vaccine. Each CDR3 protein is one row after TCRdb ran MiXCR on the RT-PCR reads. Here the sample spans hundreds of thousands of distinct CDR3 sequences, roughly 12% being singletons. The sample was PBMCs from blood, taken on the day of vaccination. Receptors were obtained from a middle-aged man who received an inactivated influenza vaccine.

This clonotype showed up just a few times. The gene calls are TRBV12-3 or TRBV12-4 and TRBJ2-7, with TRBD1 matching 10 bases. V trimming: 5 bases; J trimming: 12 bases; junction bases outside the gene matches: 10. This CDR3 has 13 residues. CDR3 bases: TGTGCCAGCAGTCGCGGACAGGGGGTTGAGTGGTACTTC. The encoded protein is CASSRGQGVEWYF.

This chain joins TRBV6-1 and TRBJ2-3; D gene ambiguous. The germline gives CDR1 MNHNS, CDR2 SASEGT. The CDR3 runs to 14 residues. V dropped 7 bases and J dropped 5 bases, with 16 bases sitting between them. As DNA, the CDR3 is TGTGCCAGCAACTTGGGCCTAGAAAGAGATACGCAGTATTTT. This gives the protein CASNLGLERDTQYF.

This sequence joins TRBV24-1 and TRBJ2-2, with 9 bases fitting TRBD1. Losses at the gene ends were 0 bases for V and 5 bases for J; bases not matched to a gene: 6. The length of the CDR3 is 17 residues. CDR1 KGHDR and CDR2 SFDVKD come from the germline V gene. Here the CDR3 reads CATSDLLGQGGTGELFF. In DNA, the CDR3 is TGTGCCACCAGTGATTTGCTGGGACAGGGAGGTACCGGGGAGCTGTTTTTT.

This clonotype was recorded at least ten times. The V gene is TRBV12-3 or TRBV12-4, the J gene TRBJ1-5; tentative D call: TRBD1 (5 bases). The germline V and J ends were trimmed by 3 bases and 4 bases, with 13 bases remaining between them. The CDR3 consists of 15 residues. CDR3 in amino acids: CASSFRGTVNQPQHF. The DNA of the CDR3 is TGTGCCAGCAGTTTCCGCGGGACGGTTAATCAGCCCCAGCATTTT.

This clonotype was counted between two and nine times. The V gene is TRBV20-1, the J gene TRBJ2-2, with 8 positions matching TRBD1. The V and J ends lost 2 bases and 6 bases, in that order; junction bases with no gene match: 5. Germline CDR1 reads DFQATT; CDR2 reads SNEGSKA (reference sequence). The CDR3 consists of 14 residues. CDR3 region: CSARPPTGAGELFF. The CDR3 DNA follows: TGCAGTGCTAGACCTCCGACAGGGGCCGGGGAGCTGTTTTTT.

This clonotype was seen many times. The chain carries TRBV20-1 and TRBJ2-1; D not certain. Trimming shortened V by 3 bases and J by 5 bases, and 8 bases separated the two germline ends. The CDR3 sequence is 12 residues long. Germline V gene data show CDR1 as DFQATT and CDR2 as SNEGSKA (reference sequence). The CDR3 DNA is TGCAGTGCTAGCTATCCCCACAATGAGCAGTTCTTC. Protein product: CSASYPHNEQFF.

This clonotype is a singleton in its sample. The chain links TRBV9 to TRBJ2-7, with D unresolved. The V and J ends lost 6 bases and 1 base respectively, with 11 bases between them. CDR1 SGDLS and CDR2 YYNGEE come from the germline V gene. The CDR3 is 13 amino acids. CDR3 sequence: CASIRRQSYEQYF. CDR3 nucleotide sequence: TGTGCCAGCATCCGTAGGCAGTCCTACGAGCAGTACTTC.

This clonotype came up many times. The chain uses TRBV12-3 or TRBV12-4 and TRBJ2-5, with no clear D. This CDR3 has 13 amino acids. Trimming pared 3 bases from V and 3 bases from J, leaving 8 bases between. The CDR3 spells CASSFQSKETQYF. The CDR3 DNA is TGTGCCAGCAGTTTCCAGAGTAAAGAGACCCAGTACTTC.

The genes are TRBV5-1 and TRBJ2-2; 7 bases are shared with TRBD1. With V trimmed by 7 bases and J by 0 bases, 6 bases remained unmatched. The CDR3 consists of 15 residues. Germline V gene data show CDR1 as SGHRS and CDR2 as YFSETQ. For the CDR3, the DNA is TGCGCCAGCCGCACAGGGGTGTCGAACACCGGGGAGCTGTTTTTT. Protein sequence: CASRTGVSNTGELFF.

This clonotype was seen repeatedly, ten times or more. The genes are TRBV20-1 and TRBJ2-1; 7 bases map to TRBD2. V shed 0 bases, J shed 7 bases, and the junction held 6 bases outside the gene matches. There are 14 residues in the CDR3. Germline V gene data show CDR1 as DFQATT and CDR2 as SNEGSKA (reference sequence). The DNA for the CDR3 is TGCAGTGCTAGAGATGATCTAGCGGAGAATGAGCAGTTCTTC. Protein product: CSARDDLAENEQFF.

The CDR3 DNA reads as TGTGCCAGCATCCCGGACAGCCCGAACACTGAAGCTTTCTTT. This translates into CASIPDSPNTEAFF. This chain links TRBV21-1 with TRBJ1-1; the table's D call, TRBD1, has no DNA check behind it. TRBV21-1 is recorded as a pseudogene. The CDR3 has 14 residues.

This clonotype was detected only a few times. CDR3 loop: CASSYTDRGHVIQYF. Written as DNA, the CDR3 is TGTGCCAGCAGCTACACGGACAGGGGCCATGTCATTCAGTACTTC. The V call is TRBV11-2, the J call TRBJ2-4; 9 nucleotides agree with TRBD1. Germline CDR1 SGHAT, CDR2 FQNNGV. V was pared by 4 bases and J by 9 bases, with 10 bases of the junction left unmatched. The CDR3 has 15 residues.